This T cell receptor beta chain is from a study of blood T cells in healthy people across ages. This CDR3 spans 16 amino acids. The germline CDR1 and CDR2 sequences are KGHDR and SFDVKD. Then a second PCR, running about 6 to 12 cycles, was carried out with a sample-barcoded 5' primer and a J-beta primer mix. TCRdb fed the 5' RACE reads into MiXCR, producing one record per CDR3 protein. The sample carries roughly 680,000 distinct CDR3 sequences, about 52% recorded once. The material sequenced was blood. V gene TRBV24-1 combines with J gene TRBJ2-1, with D possibly being TRBD2 (5 bases). The DNA end lines up better with TRBJ2-7; the J call may be wrong. The clonotype was recovered from an older woman in good health. CDR3 protein: CATSEDTRAPYNEQYF. CDR3 coding DNA: TGTGCCACCAGTGAGGATACTAGGGCCCCCTACAATGAGCAGTACTTC.